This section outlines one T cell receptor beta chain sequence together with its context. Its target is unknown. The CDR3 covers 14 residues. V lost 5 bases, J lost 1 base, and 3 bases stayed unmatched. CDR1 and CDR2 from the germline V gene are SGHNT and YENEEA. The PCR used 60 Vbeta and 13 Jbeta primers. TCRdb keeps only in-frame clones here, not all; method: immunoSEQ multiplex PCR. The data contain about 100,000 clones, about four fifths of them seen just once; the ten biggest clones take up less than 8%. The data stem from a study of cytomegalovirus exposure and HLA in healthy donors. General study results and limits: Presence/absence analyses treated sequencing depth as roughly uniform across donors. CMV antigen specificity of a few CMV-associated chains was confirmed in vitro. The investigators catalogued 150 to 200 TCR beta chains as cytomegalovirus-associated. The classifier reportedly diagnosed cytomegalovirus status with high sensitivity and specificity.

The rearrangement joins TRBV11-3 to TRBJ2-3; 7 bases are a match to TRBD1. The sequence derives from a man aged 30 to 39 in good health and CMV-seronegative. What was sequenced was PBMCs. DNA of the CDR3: TGTGCCAGCAGCCCTGGACAGGGCACAGATACGCAGTATTTT. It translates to CASSPGQGTDTQYF.